This is a list of T cell receptor beta chains from one sample in a study of early T cells in non-severe SARS-CoV-2 infection. Each CDR3 protein is one row after TCRdb ran MiXCR on the 5' RACE reads. The data contain some 87,000 distinct CDR3 sequences, around 10% of them seen just once; the ten biggest clones take up approximately 2.4%. Sequenced material: whole blood. The receptors derive from an adult who was a healthcare worker with PCR-confirmed SARS-CoV-2 infection or an uninfected control (not recorded which). Each CDR3 is given with its conserved first and last residue. A D gene is named only where the DNA matches it firmly. Size is omitted from some rows. Given values are once, few, many or a class for expanded clones.

few	TRBV28	TRBJ1-1	.	TGTGCCAGCAGTACAGAGGGGAGGACTGAAGCTTTCTTT	CASSTEGRTEAFF
many	TRBV9	TRBJ2-1	TRBD2	TGTGCCAGCAGCGCGACTAGCGGGGATTCCTACAATGAGCAGTTCTTC	CASSATSGDSYNEQFF
many	TRBV3-1	TRBJ2-7	.	TGTGCCAGCAGCCAATGGGACACGATCTACGAGCAGTACTTC	CASSQWDTIYEQYF
many	TRBV15	TRBJ2-7	TRBD2	TGTGCCCCAATGGGGGGAGGGAGGTGCGAGCAGTACTTC	CAPMGGGRCEQYF
few	TRBV27	TRBJ2-7	TRBD2	TGTGCCAGCAGTTCTCCCTCGACTAGCGGGAGTACCTACGAGCAGTACTTC	CASSSPSTSGSTYEQYF
few	TRBV28	TRBJ1-6	.	TGTGCCAGCAGGGACAGACCTGAATTCACCCTCCACTTT	CASRDRPEFTLHF
few	TRBV29-1	TRBJ2-3	.	TGCAGCGTTGCTGTGGGGCCAGATACGCAGTATTTT	CSVAVGPDTQYF
.	TRBV7-6	TRBJ2-3	TRBD2	TGTGCCAGCAGCTTAGGGCCTAGCGGGGGACTGACTCGCACAGATACGCAGTATTTT	CASSLGPSGGLTRTDTQYF
many	TRBV9	TRBJ2-2	TRBD1	TGTGCCAGCAGCGCCGGGACAGGGGAAACCGGGGAGCTGTTTTTT	CASSAGTGETGELFF
many	TRBV20-1	TRBJ1-2	.	TGCAGTGCTAGATCCCCCGACAGCTTCTATGGCTACACCTTC	CSARSPDSFYGYTF
.	TRBV12-3/TRBV12-4	TRBJ2-7	.	TGTGCCAGCAGCCCCGGACTGGCCTACGAGCAGTACTTC	CASSPGLAYEQYF
many	TRBV7-7	TRBJ2-5	TRBD2	TGTGCTAGCAGCCCTCTAGCGGGGGCCCGGGAGACCCAGTACTTC	CASSPLAGARETQYF
few	TRBV2	TRBJ2-1	.	TGTGCCAGCAGGTTGATTAATGAGCAGTTCTTC	CASRLINEQFF
many	TRBV27	TRBJ1-5	.	TGTGCCAGCAGTTACACAGGTTTCAATCAGCCCCAGCATTTT	CASSYTGFNQPQHF
few	TRBV20-1	TRBJ1-4	.	TGCAGTGCTAGAGATCTAACAACTAATGAAAAACTGTTTTTT	CSARDLTTNEKLFF
.	TRBV28	TRBJ2-7	TRBD1	TGTGCCAGCAGTTCACAGGGGCCACCCTTACGGTACTTC	CASSSQGPPLRYF
.	TRBV12-3/TRBV12-4	TRBJ2-5	.	TGTGCCAGCAGCCTACAGGGTTACCAAGAGACCCAGTACTTC	CASSLQGYQETQYF
many	TRBV11-2	TRBJ2-6	TRBD1	TGTGCCAGCAGCTTAAGAACAGGGGGCTTCGGCTCTGGGGCCAACGTCCTGACTTTC	CASSLRTGGFGSGANVLTF
.	TRBV20-1	TRBJ1-5	.	TGCAGTGCCGCAACGGGGGATCGCAATCAGCCCCAGCATTTT	CSAATGDRNQPQHF
.	TRBV28	TRBJ1-2	.	TGTGCCAGCCGCTTGACGGGGTCCTACGGCTACACCTTC	CASRLTGSYGYTF
few	TRBV10-3	TRBJ1-2	.	TGTGCCGCCAGAAACGAACTGGGGGGCTACACCTTC	CAARNELGGYTF
few	TRBV29-1	TRBJ2-1	.	TGCAGCGTTGATAGGGGACACAATGAGCAGTTCTTC	CSVDRGHNEQFF
many	TRBV20-1	TRBJ2-7	.	TGCAGTGCAACAGCGGTCGGGTCCTACGAGCAGTACTTC	CSATAVGSYEQYF
few	TRBV12-3/TRBV12-4	TRBJ1-1	.	TGTGCCAGCAGTTTCGGTCAGACGAACACTGAAGCTTTCTTT	CASSFGQTNTEAFF
.	TRBV12-3/TRBV12-4	TRBJ1-6	TRBD1	TGTGCCAGCAGTCCGAGACAGGGAATAAGTTCACCCCTCCACTTT	CASSPRQGISSPLHF
few	TRBV2	TRBJ1-6	TRBD1	TGTGCCAGCAAGACTCTAGGGACAGGTCGACCCCTCCACTTT	CASKTLGTGRPLHF
.	TRBV7-2	TRBJ2-5	.	TGTGCCAGCACCTCCTCCCCCAGCAAAGAGACCCAGTACTTC	CASTSSPSKETQYF
.	TRBV18	TRBJ2-1	.	TGTGCCAGCTCACCTCTATCGGCTAGCTACAATGAGCAGTTCTTC	CASSPLSASYNEQFF
once	TRBV5-1	TRBJ2-2	.	TGCGCCAGCAGCTCCGAGGGCCAAAACACCGGGGAGCTGTTTTTT	CASSSEGQNTGELFF
many	TRBV11-2	TRBJ2-2	.	TGTGCCAGCAGCTATAGCGGGAACACCGGGGAGCTGTTTTTT	CASSYSGNTGELFF
many	TRBV12-5	TRBJ1-2	.	TGTGCTAGTGGTTTGTCAGGACAGAAGATCTATGGCTACACCTTC	CASGLSGQKIYGYTF
many	TRBV7-9	TRBJ2-7	.	TGTGCCAGCAGCACCCAACGCGAGCAGTACTTC	CASSTQREQYF
many	TRBV5-5	TRBJ1-1	.	TGTGCCAGCAGTTACGTTGTTGGGGCGGGGGCGCCTCAAGCAGCTTTCTTT	CASSYVVGAGAPQAAFF
.	TRBV29-1	TRBJ1-2	.	TGCAGCGGTTACAGTTACTATGGCTACACCTTC	CSGYSYYGYTF
many	TRBV7-6	TRBJ2-1	TRBD2	TGTGCCAGCAGCCCGGGACTAGCGGCTTACAATGAGCAGTTCTTC	CASSPGLAAYNEQFF
.	TRBV10-3	TRBJ1-1	.	TGTGCCATCAGTGATGGGGGGAGGATGAACACTGAAGCTTTCTTT	CAISDGGRMNTEAFF
few	TRBV5-1	TRBJ2-2	.	TGCGCCAGCAGCTTAGGGACCGTATACGGGGAGCTGTTTTTT	CASSLGTVYGELFF
many	TRBV29-1	TRBJ2-5	TRBD1	TGCAGCGTTGACAGGGGGTATGAGACCCAGTACTTC	CSVDRGYETQYF
.	TRBV27	TRBJ2-7	.	TGTGCCAGCAGTTTAGAGGCTTCCTACGAGCAGTACTTC	CASSLEASYEQYF
.	TRBV28	TRBJ2-2	TRBD1	TGTGCCAGCAGCCGGGACAGGGCCGGGGAGCTGTTTTTT	CASSRDRAGELFF
few	TRBV7-2	TRBJ2-3	.	TGTGCCAGCAGCCCCTGGGTAGCCCCCACAGATACGCAGTATTTT	CASSPWVAPTDTQYF
.	TRBV30	TRBJ1-6	.	TGTGCCTGGAAAATATCGGGAACACTTTCACCCCTCCACTTT	CAWKISGTLSPLHF
few	TRBV7-7	TRBJ2-5	TRBD2	TGTGCTAGCAGCTTAAGCCCCACCGGGACTACCTTCAGAGAGACCCAGTACTTC	CASSLSPTGTTFRETQYF
few	TRBV29-1	TRBJ1-4	.	TGCAGCGTTGGGGGAGCGGGGCCGAGACTGTTTTTT	CSVGGAGPRLFF
.	TRBV7-9	TRBJ2-7	TRBD2	TGTGCCAGCAGCTTAGAGGGACTAGCCCGATACGAGCAGTACTTC	CASSLEGLARYEQYF